What follows is one T cell receptor (beta chain) and its context. The entry originates in a study of T cell changes during pregnancy in multiple sclerosis. Profiling relied on immunoSEQ multiplex PCR, and the TCRdb table lists in-frame clones only, not all of them. The sample contains 80,000 to 95,000 clones, about 95% of which appear only once. Trimming removed 7 bases from V and 0 bases from J; junction bases left unmatched: 4. Germline CDR1 WNHNN, CDR2 SYGVQD (reference sequence). The CDR3 is 14 amino acids. This clonotype was sampled from a female donor with multiple sclerosis, enrolled in a pregnancy study. The sequenced sample was peripheral blood, obtained in the second trimester of pregnancy. This sequence joins TRBV10-1 and TRBJ1-1, with 8 bases that match TRBD1. CDR3 loop: CASKRDRLNTEAFF. CDR3 in DNA: TGCGCCAGCAAGAGGGACAGGTTGAACACTGAAGCTTTCTTT.